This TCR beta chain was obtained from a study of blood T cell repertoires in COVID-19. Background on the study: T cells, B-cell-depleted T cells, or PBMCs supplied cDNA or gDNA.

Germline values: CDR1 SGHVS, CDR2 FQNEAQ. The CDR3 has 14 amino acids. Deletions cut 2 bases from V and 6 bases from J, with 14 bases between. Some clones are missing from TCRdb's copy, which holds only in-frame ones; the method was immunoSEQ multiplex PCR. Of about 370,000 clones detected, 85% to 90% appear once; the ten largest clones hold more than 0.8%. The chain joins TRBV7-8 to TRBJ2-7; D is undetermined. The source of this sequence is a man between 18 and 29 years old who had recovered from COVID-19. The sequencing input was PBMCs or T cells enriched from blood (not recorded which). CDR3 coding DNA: TGTGCCAGCAGCTTATTTTGGCCTGCCCGCGAGCAGTACTTC. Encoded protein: CASSLFWPAREQYF.